This T cell receptor (beta chain) comes out of a study of cytomegalovirus exposure and HLA in healthy donors. As concerns this clone: Its antigen is unidentified.

Vbeta (60) and Jbeta (13) primers were used in the PCR. Some clones are missing from TCRdb's copy, which holds only in-frame ones; the method was immunoSEQ multiplex PCR. The repertoire holds approximately 160,000 clones, with around 68% as singletons. Study-wide points: Several of the most significant clusters appeared, in a later analysis, to be linked to common viral pathogens. According to reports, the classifier identified cytomegalovirus status with high specificity and sensitivity. Within the data, a cluster of highly shared sequence variants was likely a sequencing artifact. Using a false discovery rate of 0.05, a later analysis showed that roughly 16,000 TCR beta sequences were associated with HLA alleles.

The source of this sequence is a man over 45 in good health and CMV-seronegative. Sequenced sample: PBMCs.

This CDR3 reads CASSPPAQETQYF. The CDR3 coding sequence is TGCGCCAGCAGCCCTCCCGCGCAAGAGACCCAGTACTTC. The chain has TRBV5-1 and TRBJ2-5; D is ambiguous. Trimming took 4 bases from V and 2 from J, leaving 9 bases between them. CDR1 is SGHRS and CDR2 is YFSETQ in the germline V gene. This CDR3 has 13 amino acids.